Listed below are T cell receptor beta chains from one sample, sequenced in a study of blood T cell repertoires in COVID-19. Repertoires were generated with immunoSEQ multiplex PCR, while TCRdb's copy carries only in-frame clones and drops some. The profile shows under 85,000 clones, approximately 91% of them singletons. Sequencing input: peripheral blood. These receptors originate from an older man with active or convalescent COVID-19. The CDR3 runs from the conserved cysteine through the conserved F or W. A D gene is named only where the DNA matches it firmly. The listing skips clone size in some rows; elsewhere it reads once, few, many or a size class.

TRBJ1-3 | TRBD1 | TRBV12-5 | . | CASGLDSGTVVSGNTIYF | TGTGCTAGTGGTTTAGACTCCGGGACAGTCGTCTCTGGAAACACCATATATTTT
TRBJ1-5 | TRBD1 | TRBV10-1 | . | CASSLGQGLKLQPQHF | TGCGCCAGCAGCTTGGGACAGGGACTAAAATTGCAGCCCCAGCATTTT
TRBJ1-1 | . | TRBV6-5 | . | CASSYSDRETEAFF | TGTGCCAGCAGTTACTCAGATCGAGAAACTGAAGCTTTCTTT
TRBJ2-4 | . | TRBV19 | . | CASSSGSIAKNIQYF | TGTGCCAGTAGTAGCGGCAGTATAGCCAAAAACATTCAGTACTTC
TRBJ2-5 | . | TRBV7-2 | . | CASSFGGQGETQYF | TGTGCCAGCAGCTTCGGTGGGCAGGGAGAGACCCAGTACTTC
TRBJ1-2 | . | TRBV30 | . | CAWSVNTYYGYTF | TGTGCCTGGAGTGTGAACACCTACTATGGCTACACCTTC
TRBJ2-3 | TRBD2 | TRBV4-3 | . | CASSQQRGGQYTQYF | TGCGCCAGCAGCCAACAGCGGGGGGGGCAGTATACGCAGTATTTT
TRBJ2-5 | . | TRBV5-4 | . | CASSVRRGVQETQYF | TGTGCCAGCAGCGTCCGCAGGGGGGTTCAAGAGACCCAGTACTTC
TRBJ1-5 | TRBD1 | TRBV19 | . | CASSPLSQGNNQPQHF | TGTGCCAGTAGTCCCCTTTCACAGGGGAACAATCAGCCCCAGCATTTT
TRBJ2-7 | TRBD1 | TRBV6-5 | . | CASSYSTGSAYEQYF | TGTGCCAGCAGTTACTCGACAGGGTCCGCCTACGAGCAGTACTTC
TRBJ1-2 | . | TRBV4-3 | . | CASSQAGGSGYTF | TGCGCCAGCAGCCAAGCGGGGGGAAGTGGCTACACCTTC
TRBJ2-1 | . | TRBV20-1 | . | CSASPGLGYNEQFF | TGCAGTGCTAGTCCGGGACTGGGTTACAATGAGCAGTTCTTC
TRBJ2-7 | TRBD2 | TRBV11-1 | . | CASSLRRGGGEQYF | TGTGCCAGCAGCTTAAGGCGGGGGGGCGGCGAGCAGTACTTC
TRBJ2-7 | . | TRBV4-1 | once | CASSPLRGPEVYEQYF | TGCGCCAGCAGCCCCCTCCGAGGGCCCGAGGTCTACGAGCAGTACTTC
TRBJ1-2 | . | TRBV9 | . | CASSASAYGYTF | TGTGCCAGCAGCGCTAGTGCCTATGGCTACACCTTC
TRBJ2-7 | . | TRBV4-1 | . | CASSQDGGRTAVGEQYF | TGCGCCAGCAGCCAAGACGGAGGCAGGACAGCGGTCGGTGAGCAGTACTTC
TRBJ1-6 | TRBD1 | TRBV18 | . | CASSPPGTGVYNSPLHF | TGTGCCAGCTCACCACCGGGGACAGGGGTCTATAATTCACCCCTCCACTTT
TRBJ1-2 | TRBD1 | TRBV9 | . | CASSAGQGNYGYTF | TGTGCCAGCAGCGCCGGACAGGGCAACTATGGCTACACCTTC
TRBJ1-1 | . | TRBV2 | few | CASSEPRDSAEAFF | TGTGCCAGCAGTGAGCCCCGGGACTCCGCTGAAGCTTTCTTT
TRBJ1-1 | TRBD1 | TRBV15 | . | CATSRSLTGGGSEAFF | TGTGCCACCAGCAGGTCTCTGACAGGGGGCGGATCTGAAGCTTTCTTT
TRBJ2-2 | TRBD1 | TRBV7-2 | . | CASSLTGRDTGELFF | TGTGCCAGCAGCTTGACAGGGCGCGACACCGGGGAGCTGTTTTTT
TRBJ2-5 | TRBD2 | TRBV5-1 | . | CASSLGLAGQETQYF | TGCGCCAGCAGCTTGGGACTAGCTGGTCAAGAGACCCAGTACTTC
TRBJ2-5 | . | TRBV7-2 | . | CASSRQPLETQYF | TGTGCCAGCAGCCGACAGCCACTGGAGACCCAGTACTTC
TRBJ2-2 | . | TRBV6-5 | . | CASRNGGKTGELFF | TGTGCCAGCAGAAATGGGGGGAAAACCGGGGAGCTGTTTTTT
TRBJ1-6 | TRBD1 | TRBV5-1 | . | CASSLARQGGNSPLHF | TGCGCCAGCAGCTTGGCCCGACAGGGGGGGAATTCACCCCTCCACTTT
TRBJ1-5 | . | TRBV12-3/TRBV12-4 | . | CASSFREDQPQHF | TGTGCCAGCAGTTTCAGGGAAGACCAGCCCCAGCATTTT
TRBJ1-5 | . | TRBV2 | . | CASRPGYSNQPQHF | TGTGCCAGCCGACCGGGGTATAGCAATCAGCCCCAGCATTTT
TRBJ1-1 | . | TRBV7-9 | . | CASSLAGKNTEAFF | TGTGCCAGCAGCTTAGCGGGCAAGAACACTGAAGCTTTCTTT
TRBJ1-5 | . | TRBV30 | once | CAWRSQASNQPQHF | TGTGCCTGGAGATCCCAGGCGAGCAATCAGCCCCAGCATTTT
TRBJ2-7 | . | TRBV19 | . | CASSDDRTDYEQYF | TGTGCCAGTAGTGATGACAGGACGGACTACGAGCAGTACTTC
TRBJ2-5 | . | TRBV5-1 | . | CASSLGFGGEETQYF | TGCGCCAGCAGCCTGGGCTTCGGAGGGGAAGAGACCCAGTACTTC
TRBJ2-6 | . | TRBV30 | . | CAWSDGGSGANVLTF | TGTGCCTGGAGTGACGGCGGATCTGGGGCCAACGTCCTGACTTTC
TRBJ1-1 | . | TRBV9 | . | CASSVVAGNTEAFF | TGTGCCAGCAGCGTAGTTGCAGGAAACACTGAAGCTTTCTTT
TRBJ2-5 | TRBD2 | TRBV7-9 | . | CASQRGNRETQYF | TGTGCCTCTCAGCGGGGGAACCGGGAGACCCAGTACTTC
TRBJ2-1 | . | TRBV24-1 | . | CATSDFRDAHNEQFF | TGTGCCACCAGTGATTTCCGGGATGCACACAATGAGCAGTTCTTC
TRBJ2-1 | TRBD2 | TRBV18 | . | CASSPPSTTSGGQFF | TGTGCCAGCTCACCACCTTCAACAACTAGCGGGGGGCAGTTCTTC
TRBJ2-1 | . | TRBV27 | . | CASSLRLGGGQSNEQFF | TGTGCCAGCAGTTTACGACTAGGGGGCGGACAGAGCAATGAGCAGTTCTTC
TRBJ2-7 | . | TRBV9 | . | CASSVDAGSYEQYF | TGTGCCAGCAGCGTAGACGCAGGGTCCTACGAGCAGTACTTC
TRBJ1-2 | TRBD1 | TRBV4-1 | . | CASTRTGANYGYTF | TGCGCCAGCACCCGGACAGGGGCTAACTATGGCTACACCTTC
TRBJ2-5 | TRBD2 | TRBV9 | . | CASSDGTSGGGAQETQYF | TGTGCCAGCAGCGACGGGACTAGCGGGGGGGGCGCCCAAGAGACCCAGTACTTC
TRBJ1-2 | TRBD1 | TRBV5-8 | once | CASRLPGGEGYGYTF | TGTGCCAGCAGGTTGCCAGGGGGCGAAGGCTATGGCTACACCTTC
TRBJ1-1 | . | TRBV5-4 | . | CASSFTARGMDTEAFF | TGTGCCAGCAGCTTTACTGCGCGGGGCATGGACACTGAAGCTTTCTTT
TRBJ1-2 | . | TRBV30 | . | CASRQPTLLGYTF | TGTGCCTCCCGACAGCCGACTCTTCTTGGCTACACCTTC
TRBJ2-5 | TRBD2 | TRBV5-1 | . | CASSLGGLARETQYF | TGCGCCAGCAGCTTGGGGGGACTAGCACGAGAGACCCAGTACTTC
TRBJ1-2 | . | TRBV5-4 | . | CASSLSSSYGYTF | TGTGCCAGCAGCTTGTCGTCCAGCTATGGCTACACCTTC
TRBJ1-2 | . | TRBV30 | . | CAWSVSGNGYTF | TGTGCCTGGAGTGTATCAGGGAATGGCTACACCTTC
TRBJ1-2 | . | TRBV12-3/TRBV12-4 | . | CASKDRATGGYTF | TGTGCCAGCAAAGACAGAGCCACCGGAGGCTACACCTTC
TRBJ1-1 | TRBD1 | TRBV19 | . | CASSTWTGGDTEAFF | TGTGCCAGTAGTACCTGGACAGGGGGCGACACTGAAGCTTTCTTT
TRBJ1-6 | . | TRBV19 | few | CASSVSGLYNSPLHF | TGTGCCTCCTCAGTTTCAGGACTTTATAATTCACCCCTCCACTTT
TRBJ1-2 | TRBD1 | TRBV5-1 | . | CASSLTTGGAYGYTF | TGCGCCAGCAGCTTAACTACAGGGGGGGCCTATGGCTACACCTTC
TRBJ1-2 | . | TRBV4-2 | . | CASSQDGAGGDGYTF | TGTGCCAGCAGCCAAGATGGAGCAGGCGGGGATGGCTACACCTTC
TRBJ2-3 | TRBD2 | TRBV6-5 | . | CASSYGRLAGTDTQYF | TGTGCCAGCAGTTACGGGCGACTAGCGGGGACAGATACGCAGTATTTT
TRBJ2-2 | TRBD1 | TRBV3-1/TRBV3-2 | . | CASSQGTGGGGELFF | TGTGCCAGCAGCCAAGGGACAGGGGGCGGCGGGGAGCTGTTTTTT
TRBJ2-7 | TRBD2 | TRBV5-1 | . | CASSGAGPTYEQYF | TGCGCCAGCAGCGGAGCGGGGCCGACCTACGAGCAGTACTTC
TRBJ1-4 | TRBD1 | TRBV28 | . | CASSPLTGGNEKLFF | TGTGCCAGCAGTCCCCTTACAGGGGGCAATGAAAAACTGTTTTTT
TRBJ2-3 | TRBD2 | TRBV29-1 | . | CSVPRGGGTDTQYF | TGCAGCGTACCTCGGGGCGGGGGTACAGATACGCAGTATTTT
TRBJ2-2 | . | TRBV5-1 | . | CASSLVSQGTGELFF | TGCGCCAGCAGCTTGGTCTCGCAGGGCACCGGGGAGCTGTTTTTT
TRBJ1-4 | . | TRBV7-9 | . | CASSPHSGRGIAKLFF | TGTGCCAGCAGTCCCCACTCAGGGCGGGGGATAGCGAAACTGTTTTTT
TRBJ2-2 | TRBD1 | TRBV7-3 | . | CASSLLGQGAGELFF | TGTGCCAGCAGCTTATTGGGACAGGGGGCCGGGGAGCTGTTTTTT